Following are 27 T cell receptor beta chains from one sample sequenced in a study of T cell responses to AZD1222 COVID-19 vaccine. Profiled with immunoSEQ multiplex PCR; TCRdb holds only in-frame clones, not every one. The data hold about 140,000 clones, with about 91% observed a single time. The sequencing used peripheral blood, collected on day 0 of AZD1222 vaccination. The receptors were sampled from an adult in good health.

This chain links TRBV19 with TRBJ1-5; 10 bases are a match to TRBD1. This CDR3 has 15 residues. Germline lookup yields CDR1 LNHDA and CDR2 SQIVND (reference sequence). V was clipped by 4 bases and J by 6 bases; unmatched bases: 6. The CDR3 loop reads CASSNGQGVGQPQHF. Here the CDR3 DNA reads TGTGCCAGTAGTAACGGACAGGGGGTAGGTCAGCCCCAGCATTTT.

This clone was recorded only once. The J gene is TRBJ2-6, the V gene TRBV21-1; the tabulated D call, TRBD2, remains unverified against the DNA. TRBV21-1 is termed a pseudogene. The CDR3 spans 17 residues. DNA of the CDR3: TGTGCCAGCAGCGCCCGGGTCGTTTCGTCTGGGGCCAACGTCCTGACTTTC. It yields the protein CASSARVVSSGANVLTF.

The V gene is TRBV9, the J gene TRBJ1-5, with D perhaps matching TRBD1 (6 bases). The CDR3 loop spans 14 amino acids. Per germline, CDR1 SGDLS and CDR2 YYNGEE. The V gene lost 3 bases and the J gene lost 7 bases, with 14 bases spanning the gap. The CDR3 sequence is CASSERGVWQPQHF. CDR3 coding DNA: TGTGCCAGCAGCGAAAGGGGGGTTTGGCAGCCCCAGCATTTT.

Only one count was recorded for this clone. This CDR3 is CASSAGTRETQYF. DNA of the CDR3: TGTGCCAGCAGTGCCGGGACTAGAGAGACCCAGTACTTC. The chain is built from TRBV9 and TRBJ2-5, with 8 bases aligning to TRBD2. V shed 5 bases, J shed 4 bases, and the junction held 4 bases outside the gene matches. Germline CDR1 SGDLS, CDR2 YYNGEE. The CDR3 has 13 residues. Full variable domain (remainder filled in from reference TRBV9 and TRBJ2-5): DSGVTQTPKHLITATGQRVTLRCSPRSGDLSVYWYQQSLDQGLQFLIQYYNGEERAKGNILERFSAQQFPDLHSELNLSSLELGDSALYFCASSAGTRETQYFGPGTRLLVL.

The rearrangement uses TRBV28 and TRBJ1-2; perhaps TRBD1 as D (5 bases). CDR3 size: 13 residues. Trimming shortened V by 3 bases and J by 8 bases, and 13 bases separated the two germline ends. Per germline, CDR1 MDHEN and CDR2 SYDVKM. This CDR3 is CASSLGPEGGYTF. The CDR3 DNA reads TGTGCCAGCAGTTTGGGACCGGAGGGGGGCTACACCTTC.

This clone was seen more than once but under ten times. J is TRBJ1-5 and V is TRBV10-3; TRBD1 agrees at 7 bases. V was clipped by 6 bases and J by 4 bases; unmatched bases: 6. The germline gives CDR1 ENHRY, CDR2 SYGVKD. The length of the CDR3 is 14 residues. CDR3 sequence: CAISQTGQNQPQHF. CDR3 nucleotides: TGTGCCATCAGCCAGACAGGGCAGAATCAGCCCCAGCATTTT.

V gene TRBV18 combines with J gene TRBJ2-7; D is perhaps TRBD1 (6 bases). V shed 3 bases and J shed 1 base, with 13 bases lying between them. The CDR3 totals 15 residues. CDR1 is KGHSH and CDR2 is LQKENI in the germline V gene. CDR3 loop: CASSPRTAQSYEQYF. CDR3 DNA: TGTGCCAGCTCACCGAGGACAGCCCAGTCCTACGAGCAGTACTTC.

The chain couples TRBV12-3 or TRBV12-4 to TRBJ1-1; D is possibly TRBD1 (6 bases). This CDR3 is 13 amino acids long. The V and J ends lost 5 bases and 0 bases respectively, with 7 bases between them. This CDR3 is CASSGQLNTEAFF. The CDR3 DNA follows: TGTGCCAGCAGTGGACAGCTGAACACTGAAGCTTTCTTT.

This chain joins TRBV7-9 and TRBJ2-2; no clear D gene. Trimming removed 5 bases from V and 5 bases from J, with 6 bases in between. The germline V gene encodes CDR1 SEHNR and CDR2 FQNEAQ (reference sequence). This CDR3 comprises 12 residues. The CDR3 nucleotides read TGTGCCAGCAGCGGTCTAACCGGGGAGCTGTTTTTT. Its protein is CASSGLTGELFF.

The chain's CDR3 is CASRPRGTYNSPLHF. CDR3 sequence (DNA): TGTGCCAGCAGACCCAGAGGGACTTATAATTCACCCCTCCACTTT. This chain links TRBV27 with TRBJ1-6; maybe TRBD1 (5 bases). Trimming cost V 6 bases and J 4 bases, with 13 bases left between them. The CDR3 is 15 residues long. Germline CDR1 MNHEY, CDR2 SMNVEV (reference sequence).

This chain uses TRBV7-2 with TRBJ2-7; D possibly uses TRBD1 or TRBD2 (5 bases each). The CDR3 is 13 amino acids. V dropped 4 bases and J dropped 2 bases, with 9 bases sitting between them. CDR1 and CDR2 from the germline V gene are SGHTA and FQGNSA. The CDR3 region is CASSSSGPYEQYF. The CDR3 nucleotides read TGTGCCAGCAGCTCCTCGGGGCCCTACGAGCAGTACTTC.

J is TRBJ1-6 and V is TRBV7-9; unclear D gene. The germline V gene has CDR1 SEHNR and CDR2 FQNEAQ (reference sequence). The CDR3 is 13 residues long. V dropped 1 base and J dropped 7 bases, with 5 bases sitting between them. Here the CDR3 reads CASSLEPNSPLHF. The DNA of the CDR3 is TGTGCCAGCAGCTTAGAGCCAAATTCACCCCTCCACTTT.

This chain uses TRBV5-1 with TRBJ2-2, with D possibly matching TRBD1 (5 bases). V lost 4 bases, J lost 4 bases, and 8 bases lay in between. There are 13 residues in the CDR3. Per the germline V gene, CDR1 is SGHRS and CDR2 is YFSETQ. The CDR3 bases are TGCGCCAGCAGCCAAGGGGTCACCGGGGAGCTGTTTTTT. Its protein is CASSQGVTGELFF.

The chain has TRBV27 and TRBJ2-5; D is unclear. Trimming took off 2 bases at V and 2 bases at J, with 6 bases between the two ends. CDR1 is MNHEY and CDR2 is SMNVEV in the germline V gene (reference sequence). This CDR3 comprises 13 residues. The CDR3 DNA is TGTGCCAGCAGTTTACGGCAGCAAGAGACCCAGTACTTC. As protein: CASSLRQQETQYF.

The chain has TRBV28 and TRBJ1-2, with 8 bases lining up with TRBD1. The length of the CDR3 is 15 residues. J gave up 7 bases and V 0 bases, and 7 bases lay outside the gene matches. Germline loops: CDR1 MDHEN, CDR2 SYDVKM. CDR3 coding DNA: TGTGCCAGCAGTTTATGGGCAGGGGGCATACGTGGCTACACCTTC. Encoded protein: CASSLWAGGIRGYTF.

CDR3 sequence: CASSLGGAAGVGETQYF. In nucleotides, the CDR3 is TGTGCCAGCAGCTTAGGAGGGGCGGCGGGGGTTGGAGAGACCCAGTACTTC. The chain links TRBV11-2 to TRBJ2-5; 7 bases line up with TRBD2. V trimming: 1 base; J trimming: 4 bases; junction bases outside the gene matches: 12. This CDR3 spans 17 amino acids. Germline V gives CDR1 SGHAT, CDR2 FQNNGV.

This chain links TRBV6-5 with TRBJ2-7; TRBD2 agrees at 7 bases. The CDR3 is made up of 14 amino acids. Trimming took 8 bases from V and 7 from J; bases not matched to a gene: 14. Germline assignment: CDR1 MNHEY and CDR2 SVGAGI. The CDR3 sequence is CASGRPSGGWEQYF. The CDR3, as DNA: TGTGCCAGCGGGCGACCCTCGGGGGGATGGGAGCAGTACTTC.

The chain is built from TRBV28 and TRBJ2-5, with TRBD2 matching 7 bases. Germline V gene data show CDR1 as MDHEN and CDR2 as SYDVKM. Trimming took 5 bases from V and 5 from J; bases not matched to a gene: 17. The CDR3 loop spans 17 amino acids. The CDR3 DNA follows: TGTGCCAGCAGTGGCGGGAGAGGCCCAAGAGGCGGGGAGACCCAGTACTTC. Translation: CASSGGRGPRGGETQYF.

In nucleotides, the CDR3 is TGTGCCAGCAGTCCTACAAGAGAGTCCTACAATGAGCAGTTCTTC. Its translation is CASSPTRESYNEQFF. This chain links TRBV28 with TRBJ2-1; D is uncertain. CDR3 length: 15 amino acids. Germline assignment: CDR1 MDHEN and CDR2 SYDVKM. The germline V and J ends were trimmed by 5 bases and 1 base, with 12 bases remaining between them.

This clone was observed a single time. The CDR3 nucleotides read TGTGCCTGGATGGGTAACTATGGCTACACCTTC. Amino acids: CAWMGNYGYTF. V usage is TRBV30 and J usage is TRBJ1-2; D is ambiguous. V was clipped by 4 bases and J by 1 base, with 4 bases between them. Germline values: CDR1 GTSNPN, CDR2 SVGIG (reference sequence). The CDR3 loop spans 11 amino acids. The full variable domain, rest sourced from reference TRBV30 and TRBJ1-2, is SQTIHQWPATLVQPVGSPLSLECTVEGTSNPNLYWYRQAAGRGLQLLFYSVGIGQISSEVPQNLSASRPQDRQFILSSKKLLLSDSGFYLCAWMGNYGYTFGSGTRLTVV.

The chain uses TRBV5-1 and TRBJ1-6; the match to TRBD1 covers 7 bases. Trimming at V came to 4 bases and at J to 16 bases, leaving 11 bases not matched to a gene. Germline-derived CDR1 and CDR2 are SGHRS and YFSETQ. This CDR3 has 13 residues. CDR3 residues: CASSPRPGTVLHF. The CDR3 DNA is TGCGCCAGCAGCCCACGACCCGGGACAGTTCTCCACTTT.

The chain has TRBV27 and TRBJ1-2; D is unresolved. The CDR3 runs 14 residues. V was trimmed by 0 bases and J by 2 bases, leaving 7 bases between them. CDR1 is MNHEY and CDR2 is SMNVEV in the germline V gene (reference sequence). CDR3 sequence reads: CASSLSYQNYGYTF. CDR3 nucleotide sequence: TGTGCCAGCAGTTTATCGTACCAGAACTATGGCTACACCTTC.

This clone was seen once. The chain joins TRBV10-3 to TRBJ1-6, with D perhaps TRBD1 (6 bases). CDR1 is ENHRY and CDR2 is SYGVKD in the germline V gene. Trimming cost V 0 bases and J 10 bases, with 13 bases left between them. This CDR3 contains 15 residues. The DNA of the CDR3 is TGTGCCATCAGTGAGTCGATGCCAGGGGACTCACCCCTCCACTTT. Translating gives CAISESMPGDSPLHF.

V gene TRBV7-9 combines with J gene TRBJ1-1; the match to TRBD1 covers 7 bases. V gave up 7 bases and J gave up 2 bases; unmatched junction bases: 10. Germline V gene sequence: CDR1 SEHNR, CDR2 FQNEAQ (reference sequence). The CDR3 has 15 amino acids. This chain's CDR3 is CASKSRDSYNTEAFF. The CDR3 DNA sequence: TGTGCCAGCAAGTCCCGGGACAGCTATAACACTGAAGCTTTCTTT.

V gene TRBV7-6 combines with J gene TRBJ2-1, with 11 positions matching TRBD2. There are 19 residues in the CDR3. The V gene end was trimmed by 5 bases and the J gene end by 0 bases; junction bases not matched to a gene: 12. Germline CDR1 is SGHVS and CDR2 is FNYEAQ. The CDR3: CASSPRTSGPLSSYNEQFF. CDR3 DNA sequence: TGTGCCAGCAGCCCTCGGACTAGCGGGCCTTTGAGCTCCTACAATGAGCAGTTCTTC.

This chain links TRBV5-6 with TRBJ1-4; D gene uncertain. This CDR3 has 15 residues. Trimming removed 3 bases from V and 7 bases from J, with 16 bases in between. Germline V gene sequence: CDR1 SGHDT, CDR2 YYEEEE. CDR3 protein: CASSSRPGIGEKLFF. The CDR3 region has the DNA TGTGCCAGCAGCTCCCGACCGGGGATCGGTGAAAAACTGTTTTTT.

This chain joins TRBV10-2 and TRBJ2-2, with 7 bases matching TRBD2. From germline, CDR1 is WSHSY and CDR2 SAAADI. Losses at the gene ends were 7 bases for V and 7 bases for J; bases not matched to a gene: 3. This CDR3 has 12 amino acids. CDR3 protein: CASTPGGGELFF. In DNA, the CDR3 is TGCGCCAGCACCCCGGGAGGCGGGGAGCTGTTTTTT.